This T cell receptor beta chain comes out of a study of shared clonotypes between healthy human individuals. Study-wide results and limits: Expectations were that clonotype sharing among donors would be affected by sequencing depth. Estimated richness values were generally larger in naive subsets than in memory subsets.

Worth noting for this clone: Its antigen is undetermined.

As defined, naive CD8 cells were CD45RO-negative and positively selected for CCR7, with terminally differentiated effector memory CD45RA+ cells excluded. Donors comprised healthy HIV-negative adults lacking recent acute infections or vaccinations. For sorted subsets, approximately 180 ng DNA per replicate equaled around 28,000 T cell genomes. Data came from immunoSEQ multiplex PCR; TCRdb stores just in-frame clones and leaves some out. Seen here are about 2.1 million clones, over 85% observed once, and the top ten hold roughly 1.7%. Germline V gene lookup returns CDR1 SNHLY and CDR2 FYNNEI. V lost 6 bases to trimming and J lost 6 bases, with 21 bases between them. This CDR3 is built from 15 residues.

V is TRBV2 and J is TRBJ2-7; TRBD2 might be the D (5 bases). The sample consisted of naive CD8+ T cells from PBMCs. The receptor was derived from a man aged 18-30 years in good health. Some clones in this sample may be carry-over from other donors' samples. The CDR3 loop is CASRALAGNKGEQYF. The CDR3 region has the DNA TGTGCCAGCAGAGCCCTGGCGGGTAATAAAGGCGAGCAGTACTTC.